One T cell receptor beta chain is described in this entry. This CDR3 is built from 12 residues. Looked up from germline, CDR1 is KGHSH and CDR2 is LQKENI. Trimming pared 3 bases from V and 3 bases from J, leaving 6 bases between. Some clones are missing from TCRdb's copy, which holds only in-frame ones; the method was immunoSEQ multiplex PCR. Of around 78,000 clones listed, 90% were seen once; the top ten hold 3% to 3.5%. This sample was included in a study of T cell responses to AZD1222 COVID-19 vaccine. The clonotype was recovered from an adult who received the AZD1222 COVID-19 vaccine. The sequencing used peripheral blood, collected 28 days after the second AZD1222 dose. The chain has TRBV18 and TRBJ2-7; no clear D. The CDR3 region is CASSPQNYEQYF. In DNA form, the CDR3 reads TGTGCCAGCTCACCTCAAAACTACGAGCAGTACTTC.